This entry concerns a single T cell receptor beta chain. What it binds is not known. This sequence may be a read error, since a much larger clone differs from it by one base. The library came from three nested PCR rounds adapted from ARM-PCR protocols. TCRdb independently ran MiXCR on the multiplex PCR reads; one entry per CDR3 protein. The profile shows roughly 200,000 distinct CDR3 sequences, 71% of them singletons. The data stem from a study of tumor and adjacent non-tumor tissue in lung cancer. Study details: Each sample yielded approximately 4 million productive TCRbeta reads on average.

Notes on the study in general: Tumor repertoires had a smaller top 100 clone share than normal lung.

Germline lookup yields CDR1 DFQATT and CDR2 SNEGSKA (reference sequence). CDR3 length equals 14 residues. The trim removed 3 bases at V and 7 bases at J, leaving 6 bases unmatched. RNA was extracted from bulk tissue without any cell sorting. What was sequenced was lung tumor tissue. The sequence was collected from a man between 60 and 70 years old with non-small cell lung cancer. The chain couples TRBV20-1 to TRBJ2-1, with TRBD1 matching over 10 bases. DNA of the CDR3: TGCAGTGCTAGGACGGACAGGGGGAAAAATGAGCAGTTCTTC. Amino acids: CSARTDRGKNEQFF.